A single sample is the source of the 13 T cell receptor beta chains below, sequenced in a study of regulatory T cells in long-lasting Graves disease. According to the study, TCR beta libraries were built with iRepertoire HTBI primers and CDR3-region Arm-PCR. TCRdb passed the multiplex PCR reads through MiXCR, listing each CDR3 protein once. Counted here are some 320,000 distinct CDR3 sequences, approximately 20% occurring once; the ten biggest clones make up about 40%. Time point in this sample: newly diagnosed GD, antithyroid drugs for less than 3 months. Scientists built the TCR library using RNA that was extracted from PBMCs. The specimen comprised peripheral blood mononuclear cells (PBMCs), sampled at new diagnosis, from a patient treated with antithyroid drugs. The origin of the receptors is a female donor with Graves disease.

This clonotype was seen repeatedly, ten times or more. This chain links TRBV11-2 with TRBJ2-7, with D possibly being TRBD1 (7 bases). The CDR3 runs 18 residues. V was shortened by 3 bases and J by 0 bases, with 21 bases between the two germline ends. Germline CDR1 reads SGHAT; CDR2 reads FQNNGV. In nucleotides, the CDR3 is TGTGCCAGCAGCTTTCCCTACTACAGGGGAGGTGGCTCCTACGAGCAGTACTTC. Its protein product is CASSFPYYRGGGSYEQYF.

CDR3 region: CASSPGTASGETQYF. Here the CDR3 DNA reads TGTGCCAGCAGCCCCGGGACAGCCTCCGGGGAGACCCAGTACTTC. The chain couples TRBV6-2 or TRBV6-3 to TRBJ2-5; 7 bases fit TRBD1. Trimming cost V 6 bases and J 5 bases; bases outside gene matches: 12. The CDR3 extends over 15 amino acids. CDR1 and CDR2 from the germline V gene are MNHEY and SVGEGT.

In its sample, this clonotype was seen many times. The chain couples TRBV28 to TRBJ2-3; TRBD1 is a possible D gene (6 bases). The CDR3 runs to 15 residues. The ends were cut back, 2 bases at V and 2 bases at J, with 11 bases in the middle. Germline V gene lookup returns CDR1 MDHEN and CDR2 SYDVKM. CDR3: CASSLRGFNTDTQYF. The CDR3 DNA sequence: TGTGCCAGCAGTTTAAGGGGGTTCAACACAGATACGCAGTATTTT.

This clonotype was counted many times. The chain joins TRBV20-1 to TRBJ1-3; unclear D gene. The CDR3 loop spans 13 amino acids. V was pared by 0 bases and J by 3 bases, with 6 bases between. Germline lookup yields CDR1 DFQATT and CDR2 SNEGSKA (reference sequence). CDR3 coding DNA: TGCAGTGCTAGAGATGAGTTTGGAAACACCATATATTTT. Translated: CSARDEFGNTIYF.

This clonotype turned up a few times. The gene calls are TRBV28 and TRBJ1-5; D is uncertain. Deletions cut 10 bases from V and 0 bases from J, with 19 bases between. The V gene's germline CDR1 is MDHEN and CDR2 SYDVKM. CDR3 length: 16 residues. This chain's CDR3 is CAIRTMDGNSNQPQHF. The CDR3 DNA reads TGTGCCATCCGCACCATGGACGGAAATAGCAATCAGCCCCAGCATTTT. The complete variable domain, with remaining parts taken from reference TRBV28 and TRBJ1-5, reads DVKVTQSSRYLVKRTGEKVFLECVQDMDHENMFWYRQDPGLGLRLIYFSYDVKMKEKGDIPEGYSVSREKKERFSLILESASTNQTSMYLCAIRTMDGNSNQPQHFGDGTRLSIL.

The table lists this clonotype with many counts. V usage is TRBV6-5 and J usage is TRBJ2-3; 7 nucleotides line up with TRBD2. V lost 0 bases to trimming and J lost 2 bases; unmatched junction nucleotides: 8. Germline CDR1 MNHEY, CDR2 SVGAGI. This CDR3 has 17 residues. DNA for the CDR3: TGTGCCAGCAGTTACTCCCCCTTAGCGGGCTTCACAGATACGCAGTATTTT. Translated: CASSYSPLAGFTDTQYF.

The chain recombines TRBV27 with TRBJ2-1, with TRBD2 matching over 9 bases. This CDR3 is built from 20 residues. Germline V lookup: CDR1 MNHEY, CDR2 SMNVEV (reference sequence). After removal of 0 bases from V and 0 bases from J, the junction contained 12 bases not matched to a gene. This CDR3 is CASSLSLGTSSGRSYNEQFF. The CDR3 nucleotides are TGTGCCAGCAGTTTATCGCTCGGGACTAGCTCCGGCCGCTCCTACAATGAGCAGTTCTTC.

The V call is TRBV28, the J call TRBJ1-3, with D uncertain. CDR3 length equals 15 residues. Germline CDR1 reads MDHEN; CDR2 reads SYDVKM. Trimming left V 11 bases short and J 0 bases short, with 17 bases between. CDR3 sequence: CASREGAASGNTIYF. In nucleotides, the CDR3 is TGTGCCTCCCGGGAGGGCGCCGCCTCTGGAAACACCATATATTTT. The variable domain in full, completed from reference TRBV28 and TRBJ1-3, reads DVKVTQSSRYLVKRTGEKVFLECVQDMDHENMFWYRQDPGLGLRLIYFSYDVKMKEKGDIPEGYSVSREKKERFSLILESASTNQTSMYLCASREGAASGNTIYFGEGSWLTVV.

The genes are TRBV7-8 and TRBJ1-1; weak D call: TRBD1 (6 bases). There are 13 residues in the CDR3. Looked up from germline, CDR1 is SGHVS and CDR2 is FQNEAQ. Trimming pared 5 bases from V and 5 bases from J, leaving 12 bases between. The CDR3 sequence: CASSVGGETEAFF. DNA of the CDR3: TGTGCCAGCAGCGTAGGGGGAGAGACTGAAGCTTTCTTT.

This clonotype was counted many times. V gene TRBV2 combines with J gene TRBJ2-2; D possibly corresponds to TRBD2 (6 bases). CDR1 and CDR2 (germline): SNHLY, FYNNEI. Trimming shortened V by 6 bases and J by 1 base, and 15 bases separated the two germline ends. The CDR3 loop spans 16 amino acids. The CDR3 DNA follows: TGTGCCAGCAGCCTCGGAGGGCGGCGGAACACCGGGGAGCTGTTTTTT. Translation gives CASSLGGRRNTGELFF.

This clonotype was seen a handful of times. The chain employs TRBV11-2 and TRBJ2-5, with TRBD1 matching over 7 bases. Germline trimming cut 3 bases from V and 1 base from J; bases unmatched to any gene: 2. CDR1 and CDR2 (germline): SGHAT, FQNNGV. CDR3 length: 14 residues. CDR3 coding DNA: TGTGCCAGCAGCTTTCGGGACAGCCAAGAGACCCAGTACTTC. This encodes CASSFRDSQETQYF.

This clonotype has just a few counts. The rearrangement links TRBV9 to TRBJ2-1, with 9 bases matching TRBD2. Germline V gene lookup returns CDR1 SGDLS and CDR2 YYNGEE. The ends lost 4 bases at V and 7 bases at J; junction bases unmatched: 9. The CDR3 is made up of 15 amino acids. The chain's CDR3 is CASSLQTSGGNEQFF. The CDR3 bases are TGTGCCAGCAGCCTACAGACTAGCGGCGGGAATGAGCAGTTCTTC.

The chain joins TRBV15 to TRBJ2-5; 9 bases align to TRBD1. V was pared by 0 bases and J by 5 bases, with 4 bases of the junction left unmatched. This CDR3 spans 15 amino acids. CDR1 is LNHNV, CDR2 YYDKDF, per germline (reference sequence). The CDR3 DNA follows: TGTGCCACCAGCAGAGATCGGACAGGGGTTGAGACCCAGTACTTC. Residues: CATSRDRTGVETQYF. The variable domain in full, with the rest retrieved from reference TRBV15 and TRBJ2-5, is DAMVIQNPRYQVTQFGKPVTLSCSQTLNHNVMYWYQQKSSQAPKLLFHYYDKDFNNEADTPDNFQSRRPNTSFCFLDIRSPGLGDTAMYLCATSRDRTGVETQYFGPGTRLLVL.